This TCR beta chain was captured in a study of T-cell memory formation after mild COVID-19. V dropped 0 bases and J dropped 6; count of bases not matched to a gene: 15. CDR3 length: 18 residues. Germline-derived CDR1 and CDR2 are LGHNA and YNFKEQ. Researchers used 5'RACE with constant-segment primers to make TCR alpha and TCR beta cDNA libraries that carry sample barcodes and UMIs. In TCRdb, the 5' RACE reads were re-called with MiXCR into one record per CDR3 protein. The sample has roughly 300,000 distinct CDR3 sequences, roughly 8.2% seen once. The receptor comes from a man in his late teens or twenties who had mild COVID-19 (a few samples of this study predate the infection). Cell type and time point are not known. This sequence joins TRBV4-2 and TRBJ1-2; 8 bases are shared with TRBD1. Sequencing was carried out using PBMCs or a T cell subset sorted from them (not recorded which). The CDR3 region is CASSQDPSSDRVLDGYTF. CDR3 sequence (DNA): TGTGCCAGCAGCCAAGATCCATCTTCGGACAGGGTCCTGGATGGCTACACCTTC.